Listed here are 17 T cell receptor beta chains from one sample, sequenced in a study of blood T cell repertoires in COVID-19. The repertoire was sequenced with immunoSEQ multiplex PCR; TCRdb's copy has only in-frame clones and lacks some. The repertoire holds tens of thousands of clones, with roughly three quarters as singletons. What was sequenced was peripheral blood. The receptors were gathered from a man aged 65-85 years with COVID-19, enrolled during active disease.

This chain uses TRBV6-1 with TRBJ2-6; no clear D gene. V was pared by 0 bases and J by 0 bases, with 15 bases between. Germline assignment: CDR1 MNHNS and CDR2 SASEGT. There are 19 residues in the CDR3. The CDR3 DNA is TGTGCCAGCAGTGAAGCGCTTCAGAGGCTGAACTCTGGGGCCAACGTCCTGACTTTC. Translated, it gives CASSEALQRLNSGANVLTF.

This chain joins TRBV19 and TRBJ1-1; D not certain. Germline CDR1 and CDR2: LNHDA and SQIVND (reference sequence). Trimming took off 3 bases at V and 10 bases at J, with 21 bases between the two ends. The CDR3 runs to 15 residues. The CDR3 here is CASSMGSGRTGAAFF. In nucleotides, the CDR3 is TGTGCCAGTAGTATGGGGTCAGGCCGCACGGGAGCAGCTTTCTTT. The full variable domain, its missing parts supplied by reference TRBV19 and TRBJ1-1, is DGGITQSPKYLFRKEGQNVTLSCEQNLNHDAMYWYRQDPGQGLRLIYYSQIVNDFQKGDIAEGYSVSREKKESFPLTVTSAQKNPTAFYLCASSMGSGRTGAAFFGQGTRLTVV.

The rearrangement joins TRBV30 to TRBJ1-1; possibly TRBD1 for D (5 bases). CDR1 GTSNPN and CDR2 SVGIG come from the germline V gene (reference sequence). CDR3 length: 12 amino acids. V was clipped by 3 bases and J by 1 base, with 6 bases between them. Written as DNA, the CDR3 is TGTGCCTGGAGGACAGCGAACACTGAAGCTTTCTTT. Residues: CAWRTANTEAFF.

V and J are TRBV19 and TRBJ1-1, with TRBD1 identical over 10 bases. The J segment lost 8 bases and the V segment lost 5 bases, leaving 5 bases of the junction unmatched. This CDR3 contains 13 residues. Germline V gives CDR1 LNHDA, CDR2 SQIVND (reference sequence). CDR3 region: CASSPRQGAEAFF. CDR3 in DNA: TGTGCCAGTAGTCCCCGACAGGGGGCCGAAGCTTTCTTT.

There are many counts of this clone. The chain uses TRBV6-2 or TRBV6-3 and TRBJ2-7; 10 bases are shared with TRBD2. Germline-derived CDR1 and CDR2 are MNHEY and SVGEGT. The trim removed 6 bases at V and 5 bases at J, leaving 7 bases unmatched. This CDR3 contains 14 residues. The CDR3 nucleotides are TGTGCCAGCAGCCTAGCGGGAGCTTCGGACGAGCAGTACTTC. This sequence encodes CASSLAGASDEQYF.

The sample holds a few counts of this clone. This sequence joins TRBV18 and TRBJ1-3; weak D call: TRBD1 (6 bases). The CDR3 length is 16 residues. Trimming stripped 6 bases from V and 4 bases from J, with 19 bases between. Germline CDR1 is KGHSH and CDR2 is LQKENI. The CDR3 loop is CASSPGQPSGGNTIYF. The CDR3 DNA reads TGTGCCAGCTCCCCAGGACAGCCCTCAGGGGGAAACACCATATATTTT.

The CDR3 is CSVEKERGTEAFF. The CDR3 nucleotides are TGCAGCGTTGAGAAGGAACGGGGGACTGAAGCTTTCTTT. The chain links TRBV29-1 to TRBJ1-1; D is possibly TRBD1 (5 bases). Germline V lookup: CDR1 SQVTM, CDR2 ANQGSEA. The CDR3 spans 13 residues. V lost 3 bases and J 5 bases, leaving 13 bases between the germline ends. The variable domain in full, completed from reference TRBV29-1 and TRBJ1-1, reads SAVISQKPSRDICQRGTSLTIQCQVDSQVTMMFWYRQQPGQSLTLIATANQGSEATYESGFVIDKFPISRPNLTFSTLTVSNMSPEDSSIYLCSVEKERGTEAFFGQGTRLTVV.

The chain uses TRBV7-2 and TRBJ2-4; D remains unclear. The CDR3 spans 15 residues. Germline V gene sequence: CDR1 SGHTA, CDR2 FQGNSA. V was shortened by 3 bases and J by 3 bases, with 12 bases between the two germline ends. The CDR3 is CASSFGEVGKNIQYF. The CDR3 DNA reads TGTGCCAGCAGCTTCGGAGAGGTGGGCAAAAACATTCAGTACTTC.

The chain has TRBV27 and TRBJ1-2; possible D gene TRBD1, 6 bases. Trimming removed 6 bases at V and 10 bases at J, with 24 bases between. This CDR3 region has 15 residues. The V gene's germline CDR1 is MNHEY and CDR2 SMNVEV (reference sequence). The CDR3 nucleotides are TGTGCCAGCAGGCGACAGGACCCCTCGGTCGATGACTACACCTTC. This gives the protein CASRRQDPSVDDYTF.

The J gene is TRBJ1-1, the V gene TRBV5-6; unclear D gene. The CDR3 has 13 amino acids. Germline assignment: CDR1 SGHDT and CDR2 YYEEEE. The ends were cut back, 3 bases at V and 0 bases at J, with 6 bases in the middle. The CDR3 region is CASSYYMNTEAFF. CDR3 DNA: TGTGCCAGCAGCTATTACATGAACACTGAAGCTTTCTTT.

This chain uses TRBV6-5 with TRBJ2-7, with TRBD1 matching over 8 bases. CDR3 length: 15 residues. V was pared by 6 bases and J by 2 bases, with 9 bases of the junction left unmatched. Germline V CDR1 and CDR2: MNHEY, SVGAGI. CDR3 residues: CASRKDRGKTYEQYF. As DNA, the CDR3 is TGTGCCAGCAGAAAAGACAGGGGAAAAACCTACGAGCAGTACTTC.

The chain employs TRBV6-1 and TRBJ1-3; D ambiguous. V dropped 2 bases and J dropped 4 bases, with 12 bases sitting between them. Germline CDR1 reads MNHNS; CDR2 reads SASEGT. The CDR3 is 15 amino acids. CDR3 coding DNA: TGTGCCAGCAGTGAACGAGGGAACGCGGGAAACACCATATATTTT. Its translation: CASSERGNAGNTIYF.

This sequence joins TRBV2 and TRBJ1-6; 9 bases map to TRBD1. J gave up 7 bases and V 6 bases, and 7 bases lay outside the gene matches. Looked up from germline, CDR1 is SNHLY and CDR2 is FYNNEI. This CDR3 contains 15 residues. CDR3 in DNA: TGTGCCAGCAGAAGTACAGGGGGCGAGAATTCACCCCTCCACTTT. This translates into CASRSTGGENSPLHF.

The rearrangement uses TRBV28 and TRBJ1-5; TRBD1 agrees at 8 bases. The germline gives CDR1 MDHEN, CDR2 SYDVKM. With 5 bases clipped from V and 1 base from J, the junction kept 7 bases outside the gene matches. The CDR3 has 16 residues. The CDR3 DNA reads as TGTGCCAGCAGTCCGAGACAGGGGCCGAGCAATCAGCCCCAGCATTTT. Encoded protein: CASSPRQGPSNQPQHF. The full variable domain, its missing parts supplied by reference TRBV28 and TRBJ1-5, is DVKVTQSSRYLVKRTGEKVFLECVQDMDHENMFWYRQDPGLGLRLIYFSYDVKMKEKGDIPEGYSVSREKKERFSLILESASTNQTSMYLCASSPRQGPSNQPQHFGDGTRLSIL.

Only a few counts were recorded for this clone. CDR3 sequence reads: CASSLSQNNSPLHF. In DNA form, the CDR3 reads TGTGCCAGCAGCTTAAGTCAGAATAATTCACCCCTCCACTTT. The chain employs TRBV7-9 and TRBJ1-6; D is undetermined. This CDR3 contains 14 residues. Germline lookup yields CDR1 SEHNR and CDR2 FQNEAQ (reference sequence). Trimming removed 2 bases at V and 5 bases at J, with 7 bases between.

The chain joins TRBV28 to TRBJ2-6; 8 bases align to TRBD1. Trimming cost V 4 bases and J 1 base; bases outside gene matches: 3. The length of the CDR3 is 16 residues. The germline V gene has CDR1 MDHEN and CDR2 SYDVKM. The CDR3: CASSSQGASGANVLTF. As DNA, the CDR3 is TGTGCCAGCAGTTCTCAGGGGGCGTCTGGGGCCAACGTCCTGACTTTC.

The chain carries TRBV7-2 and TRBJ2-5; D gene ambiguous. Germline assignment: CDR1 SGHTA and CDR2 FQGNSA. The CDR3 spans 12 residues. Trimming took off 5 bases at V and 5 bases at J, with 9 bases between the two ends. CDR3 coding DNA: TGTGCCAGCAGCAGCCCCCCGGAGACCCAGTACTTC. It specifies CASSSPPETQYF.